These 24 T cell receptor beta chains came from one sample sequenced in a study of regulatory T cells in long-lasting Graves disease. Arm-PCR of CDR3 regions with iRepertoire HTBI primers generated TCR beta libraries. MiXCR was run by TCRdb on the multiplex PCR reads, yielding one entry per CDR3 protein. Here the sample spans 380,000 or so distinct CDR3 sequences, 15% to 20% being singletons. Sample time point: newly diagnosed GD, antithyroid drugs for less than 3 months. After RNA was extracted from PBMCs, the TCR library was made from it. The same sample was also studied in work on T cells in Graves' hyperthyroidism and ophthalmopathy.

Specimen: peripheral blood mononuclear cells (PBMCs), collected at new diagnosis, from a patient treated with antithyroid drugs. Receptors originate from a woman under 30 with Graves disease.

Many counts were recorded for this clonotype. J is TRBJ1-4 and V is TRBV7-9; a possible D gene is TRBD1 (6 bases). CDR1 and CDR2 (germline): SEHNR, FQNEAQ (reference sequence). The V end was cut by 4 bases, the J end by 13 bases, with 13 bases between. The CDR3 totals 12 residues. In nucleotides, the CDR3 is TGTGCCAGCAGCTGGGGACAAGAGAGACTGTTTTTT. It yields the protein CASSWGQERLFF.

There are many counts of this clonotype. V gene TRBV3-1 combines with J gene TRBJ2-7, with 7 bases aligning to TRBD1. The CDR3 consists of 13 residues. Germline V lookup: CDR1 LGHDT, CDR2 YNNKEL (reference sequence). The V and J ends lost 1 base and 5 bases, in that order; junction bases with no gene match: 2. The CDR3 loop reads CASSQVQGHEQYF. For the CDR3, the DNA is TGTGCCAGCAGCCAAGTACAGGGGCACGAGCAGTACTTC.

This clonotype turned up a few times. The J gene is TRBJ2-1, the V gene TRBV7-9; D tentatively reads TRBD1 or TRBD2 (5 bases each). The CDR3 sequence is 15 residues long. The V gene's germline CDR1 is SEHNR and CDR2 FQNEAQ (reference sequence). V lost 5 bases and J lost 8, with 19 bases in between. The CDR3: CASSPPGTPQDEQFF. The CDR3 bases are TGTGCCAGCAGCCCTCCCGGGACCCCTCAGGATGAGCAGTTCTTC.

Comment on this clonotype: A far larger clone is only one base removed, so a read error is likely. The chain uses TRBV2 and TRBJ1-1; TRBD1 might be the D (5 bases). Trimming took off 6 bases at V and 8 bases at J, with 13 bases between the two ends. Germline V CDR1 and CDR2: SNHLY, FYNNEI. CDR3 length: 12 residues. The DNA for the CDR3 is TGTGCCAGCAGCCTGACAGTAACCGAAGCTTTCTTT. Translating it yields CASSLTVTEAFF.

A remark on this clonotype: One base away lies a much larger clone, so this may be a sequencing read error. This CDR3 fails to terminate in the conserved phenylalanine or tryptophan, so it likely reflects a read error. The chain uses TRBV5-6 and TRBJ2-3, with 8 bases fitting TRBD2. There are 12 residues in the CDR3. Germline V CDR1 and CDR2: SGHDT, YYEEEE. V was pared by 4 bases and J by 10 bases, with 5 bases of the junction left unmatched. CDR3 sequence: CASSRGLASQYV. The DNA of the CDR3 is TGTGCCAGCAGCCGCGGACTAGCTTCGCAGTATGTT.

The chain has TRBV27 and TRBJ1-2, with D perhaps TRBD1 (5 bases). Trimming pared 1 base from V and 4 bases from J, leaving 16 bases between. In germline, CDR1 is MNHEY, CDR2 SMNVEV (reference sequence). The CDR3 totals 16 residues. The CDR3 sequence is CASSLYFYRLTYGYTF. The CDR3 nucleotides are TGTGCCAGCAGTTTATATTTTTACAGGCTAACCTATGGCTACACCTTC.

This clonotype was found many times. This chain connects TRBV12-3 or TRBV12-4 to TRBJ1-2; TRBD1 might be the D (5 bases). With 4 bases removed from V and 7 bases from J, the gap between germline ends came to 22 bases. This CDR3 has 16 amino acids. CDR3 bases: TGTGCCAGCAGTTCCTCTCCCGGGACCAAGGCTCGTGGCTACACCTTC. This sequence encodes CASSSSPGTKARGYTF.

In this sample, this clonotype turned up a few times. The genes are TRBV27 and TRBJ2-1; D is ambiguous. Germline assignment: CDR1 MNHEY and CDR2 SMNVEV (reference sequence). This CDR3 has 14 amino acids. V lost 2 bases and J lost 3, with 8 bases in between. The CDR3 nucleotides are TGTGCCAGCAGTTTAACGGAGATCTACAATGAGCAGTTCTTC. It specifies CASSLTEIYNEQFF.

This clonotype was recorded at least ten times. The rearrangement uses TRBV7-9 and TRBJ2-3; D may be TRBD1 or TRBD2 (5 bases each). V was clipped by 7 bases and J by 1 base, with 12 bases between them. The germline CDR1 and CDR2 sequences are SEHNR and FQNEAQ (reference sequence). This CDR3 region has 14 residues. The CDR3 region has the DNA TGTGCCAGCACCAGACTACAGGGCACAGATACGCAGTATTTT. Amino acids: CASTRLQGTDTQYF.

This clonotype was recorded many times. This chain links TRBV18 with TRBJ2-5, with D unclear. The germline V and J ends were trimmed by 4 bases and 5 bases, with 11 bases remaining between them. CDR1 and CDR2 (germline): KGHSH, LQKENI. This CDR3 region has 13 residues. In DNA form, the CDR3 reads TGTGCCAGCTCACGGCTACAGTTGGAGACCCAGTACTTC. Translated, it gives CASSRLQLETQYF.

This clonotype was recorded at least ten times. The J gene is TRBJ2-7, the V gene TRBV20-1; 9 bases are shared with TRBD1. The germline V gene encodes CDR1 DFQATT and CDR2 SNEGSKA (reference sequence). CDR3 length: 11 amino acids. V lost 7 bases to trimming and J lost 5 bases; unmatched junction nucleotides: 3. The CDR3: CSEQGAHEQYF. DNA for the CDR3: TGCAGTGAACAGGGGGCCCACGAGCAGTACTTC.

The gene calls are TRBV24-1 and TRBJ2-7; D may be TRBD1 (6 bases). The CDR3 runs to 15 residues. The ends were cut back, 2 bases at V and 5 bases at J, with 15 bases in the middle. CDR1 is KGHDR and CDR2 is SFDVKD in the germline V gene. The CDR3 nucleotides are TGTGCCACCAGTGATTCCGTCGACAGGTCCAACGAGCAGTACTTC. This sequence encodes CATSDSVDRSNEQYF.

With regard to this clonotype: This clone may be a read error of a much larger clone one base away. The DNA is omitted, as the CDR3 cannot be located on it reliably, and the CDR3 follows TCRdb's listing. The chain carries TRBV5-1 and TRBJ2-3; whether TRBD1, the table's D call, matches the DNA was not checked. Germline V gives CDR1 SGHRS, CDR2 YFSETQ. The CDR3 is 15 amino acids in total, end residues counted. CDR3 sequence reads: CASSFGTGAGDTQCF.

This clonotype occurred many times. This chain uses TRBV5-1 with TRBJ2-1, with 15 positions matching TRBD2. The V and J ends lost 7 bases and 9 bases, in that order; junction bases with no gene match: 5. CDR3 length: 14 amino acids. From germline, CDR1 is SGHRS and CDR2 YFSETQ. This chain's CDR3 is CASRTSGGAGEQFF. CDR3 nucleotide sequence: TGCGCCAGCCGGACTAGCGGGGGGGCCGGTGAGCAGTTCTTC.

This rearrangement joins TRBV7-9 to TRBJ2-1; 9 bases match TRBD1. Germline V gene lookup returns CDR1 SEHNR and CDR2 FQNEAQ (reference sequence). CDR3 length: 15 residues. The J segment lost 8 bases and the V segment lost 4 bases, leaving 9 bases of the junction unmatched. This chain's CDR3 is CASSSQGASGHEQFF. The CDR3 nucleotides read TGTGCCAGCAGCTCACAGGGGGCTAGCGGCCATGAGCAGTTCTTC.

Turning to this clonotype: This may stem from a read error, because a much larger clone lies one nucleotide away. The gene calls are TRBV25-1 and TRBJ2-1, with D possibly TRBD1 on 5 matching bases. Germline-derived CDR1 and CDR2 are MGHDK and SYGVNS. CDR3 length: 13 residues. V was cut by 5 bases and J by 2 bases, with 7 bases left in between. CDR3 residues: CASSRQTYNEQFF. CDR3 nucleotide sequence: TGTGCCAGCAGTCGACAGACCTACAATGAGCAGTTCTTC.

DNA for the CDR3: TGTGCCAGCAGCTTGATAAGGGAAACCGAGCAGTACTTC. Translation: CASSLIRETEQYF. J is TRBJ2-7 and V is TRBV5-5; D gene ambiguous. Germline V lookup: CDR1 SGHKS, CDR2 YYEKEE (reference sequence). Trimming cost V 1 base and J 6 bases, with 11 bases left between them. The CDR3 is made up of 13 amino acids.

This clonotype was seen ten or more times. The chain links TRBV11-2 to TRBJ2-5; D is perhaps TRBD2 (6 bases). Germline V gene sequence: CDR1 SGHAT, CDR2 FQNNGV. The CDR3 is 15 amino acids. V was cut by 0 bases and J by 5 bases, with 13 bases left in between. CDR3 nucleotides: TGTGCCAGCAGCTTAGATAAGGGAGGTCTTGAGACCCAGTACTTC. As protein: CASSLDKGGLETQYF.

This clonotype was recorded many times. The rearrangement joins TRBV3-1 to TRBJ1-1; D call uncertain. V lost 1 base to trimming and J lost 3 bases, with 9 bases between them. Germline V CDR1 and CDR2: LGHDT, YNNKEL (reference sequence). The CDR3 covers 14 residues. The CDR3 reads CASSQGWEDTEAFF. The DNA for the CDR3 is TGTGCCAGCAGCCAAGGCTGGGAGGACACTGAAGCTTTCTTT.

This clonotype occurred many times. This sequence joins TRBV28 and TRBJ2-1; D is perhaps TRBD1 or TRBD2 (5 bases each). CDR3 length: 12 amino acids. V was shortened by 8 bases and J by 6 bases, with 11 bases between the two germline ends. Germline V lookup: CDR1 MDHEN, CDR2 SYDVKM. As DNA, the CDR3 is TGTGCCAGCTCCCGGGGACGCAATGAGCAGTTCTTC. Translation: CASSRGRNEQFF. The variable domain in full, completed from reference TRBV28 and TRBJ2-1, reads DVKVTQSSRYLVKRTGEKVFLECVQDMDHENMFWYRQDPGLGLRLIYFSYDVKMKEKGDIPEGYSVSREKKERFSLILESASTNQTSMYLCASSRGRNEQFFGPGTRLTVL.

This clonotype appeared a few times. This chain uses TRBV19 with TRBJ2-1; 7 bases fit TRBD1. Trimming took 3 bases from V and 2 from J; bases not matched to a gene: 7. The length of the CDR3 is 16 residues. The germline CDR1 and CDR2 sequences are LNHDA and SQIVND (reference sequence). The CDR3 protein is CASSILGDSPYNEQFF. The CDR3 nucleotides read TGTGCCAGTAGTATTTTGGGGGACAGCCCCTACAATGAGCAGTTCTTC.

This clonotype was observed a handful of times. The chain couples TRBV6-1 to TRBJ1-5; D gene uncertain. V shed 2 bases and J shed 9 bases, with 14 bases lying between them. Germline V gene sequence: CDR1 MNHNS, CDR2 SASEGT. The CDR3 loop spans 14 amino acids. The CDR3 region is CASSESKPGLPQHF. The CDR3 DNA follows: TGTGCCAGCAGTGAATCTAAGCCGGGCCTGCCCCAGCATTTT.

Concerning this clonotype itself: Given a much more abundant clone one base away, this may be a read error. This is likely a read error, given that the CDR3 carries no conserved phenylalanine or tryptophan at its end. CDR3 sequence: CASSLNRGAEAFL. In DNA form, the CDR3 reads TGTGCCAGCAGTTTAAACAGGGGCGCTGAAGCTTTCCTT. The chain uses TRBV27 and TRBJ1-1; 7 nucleotides agree with TRBD1. Germline V CDR1 and CDR2: MNHEY, SMNVEV (reference sequence). This CDR3 contains 13 residues. V dropped 2 bases and J dropped 6; count of bases not matched to a gene: 3.

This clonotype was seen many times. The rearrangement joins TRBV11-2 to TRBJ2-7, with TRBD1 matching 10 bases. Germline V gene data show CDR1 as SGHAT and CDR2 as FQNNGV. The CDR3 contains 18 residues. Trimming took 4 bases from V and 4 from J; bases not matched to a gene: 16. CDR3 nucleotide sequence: TGTGCCAGCAGCTCGCATATCCTGCCGGGACAGGGGCGGTACGAGCAGTACTTC. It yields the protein CASSSHILPGQGRYEQYF.